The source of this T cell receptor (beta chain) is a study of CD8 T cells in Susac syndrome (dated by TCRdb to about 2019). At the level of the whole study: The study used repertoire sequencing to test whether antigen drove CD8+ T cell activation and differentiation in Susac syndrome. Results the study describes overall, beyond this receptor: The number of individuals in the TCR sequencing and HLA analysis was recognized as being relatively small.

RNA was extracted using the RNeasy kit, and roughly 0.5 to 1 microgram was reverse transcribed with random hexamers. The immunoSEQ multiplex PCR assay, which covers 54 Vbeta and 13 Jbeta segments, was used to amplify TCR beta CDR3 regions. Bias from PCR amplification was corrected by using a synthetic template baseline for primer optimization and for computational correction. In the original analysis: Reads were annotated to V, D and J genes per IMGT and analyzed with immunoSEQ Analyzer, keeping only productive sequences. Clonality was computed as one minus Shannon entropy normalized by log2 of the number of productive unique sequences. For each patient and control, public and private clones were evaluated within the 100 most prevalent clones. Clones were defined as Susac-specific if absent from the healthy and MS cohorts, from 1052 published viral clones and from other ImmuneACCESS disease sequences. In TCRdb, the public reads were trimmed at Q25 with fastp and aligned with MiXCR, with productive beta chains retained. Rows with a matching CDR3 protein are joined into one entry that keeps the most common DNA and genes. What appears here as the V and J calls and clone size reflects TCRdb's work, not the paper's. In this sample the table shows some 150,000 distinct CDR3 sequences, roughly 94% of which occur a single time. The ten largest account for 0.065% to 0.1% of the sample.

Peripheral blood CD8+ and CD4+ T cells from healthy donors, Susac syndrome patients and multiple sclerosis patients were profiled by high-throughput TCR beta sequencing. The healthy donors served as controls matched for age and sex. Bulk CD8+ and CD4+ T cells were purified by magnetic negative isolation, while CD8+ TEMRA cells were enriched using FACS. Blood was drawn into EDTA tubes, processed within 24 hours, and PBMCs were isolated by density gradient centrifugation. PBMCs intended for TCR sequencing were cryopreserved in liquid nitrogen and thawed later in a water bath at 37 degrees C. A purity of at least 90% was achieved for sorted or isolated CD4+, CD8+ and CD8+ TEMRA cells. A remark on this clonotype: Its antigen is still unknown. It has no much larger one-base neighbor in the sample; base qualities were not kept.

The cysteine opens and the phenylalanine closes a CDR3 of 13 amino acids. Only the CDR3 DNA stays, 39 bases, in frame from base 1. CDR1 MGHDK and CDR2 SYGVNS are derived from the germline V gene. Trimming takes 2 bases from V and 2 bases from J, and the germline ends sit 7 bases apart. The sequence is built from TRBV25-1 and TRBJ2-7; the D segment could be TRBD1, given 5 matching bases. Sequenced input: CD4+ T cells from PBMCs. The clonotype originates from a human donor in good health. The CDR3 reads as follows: CASSETGTYEQYF. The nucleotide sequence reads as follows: TGTGCCAGCAGTGAAACAGGTACCTACGAGCAGTACTTC.